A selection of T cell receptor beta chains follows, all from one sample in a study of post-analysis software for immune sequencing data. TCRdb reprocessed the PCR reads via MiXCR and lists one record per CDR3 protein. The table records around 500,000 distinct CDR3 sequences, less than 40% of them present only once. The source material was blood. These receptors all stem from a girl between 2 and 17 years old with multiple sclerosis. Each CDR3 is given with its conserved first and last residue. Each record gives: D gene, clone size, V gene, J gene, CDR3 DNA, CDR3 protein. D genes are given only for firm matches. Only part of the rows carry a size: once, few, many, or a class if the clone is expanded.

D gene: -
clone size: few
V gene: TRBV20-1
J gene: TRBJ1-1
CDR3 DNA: TGCAGTGCTAGTTCAGGGTTCGAGAACACTGAAGCTTTCTTT
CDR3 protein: CSASSGFENTEAFF

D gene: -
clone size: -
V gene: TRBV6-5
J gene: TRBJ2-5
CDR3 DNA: TGTGCCAGCAGAAGCCTAGGGGTTGAGACCCAGTACTTC
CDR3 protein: CASRSLGVETQYF

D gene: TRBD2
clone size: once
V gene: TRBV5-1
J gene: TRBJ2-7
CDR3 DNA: TGCGCCAGCAGAGGAACTAGCGGGGGGGCTTGGCGTGACGAGCAGTACTTC
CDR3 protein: CASRGTSGGAWRDEQYF

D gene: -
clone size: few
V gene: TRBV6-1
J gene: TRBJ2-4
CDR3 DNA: TGTGCCAGCAGTAAAGCCACCGGGCCCTACCTAGCCAAAAACATTCAGTACTTC
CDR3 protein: CASSKATGPYLAKNIQYF

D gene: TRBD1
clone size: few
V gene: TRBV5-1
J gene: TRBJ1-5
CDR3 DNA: TGCGCCAGCAGCCTGACAGGGTCCAGGGGTCAGCCCCAGCATTTT
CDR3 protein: CASSLTGSRGQPQHF

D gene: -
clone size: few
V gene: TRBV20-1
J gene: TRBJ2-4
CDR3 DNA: TGCAGTGCTCTTTTTCCGGCCGCGAACATTCAGTACTTC
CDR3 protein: CSALFPAANIQYF

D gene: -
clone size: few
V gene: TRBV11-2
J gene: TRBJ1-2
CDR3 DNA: TGTGCCAGCAGCTTAGGGGTGGTTGGCTACACCTTC
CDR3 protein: CASSLGVVGYTF

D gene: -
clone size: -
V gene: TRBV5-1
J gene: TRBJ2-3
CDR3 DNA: TGCGCCAGCACCCTTGAGGGCTACACAGATACGCAGTATTTT
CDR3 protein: CASTLEGYTDTQYF

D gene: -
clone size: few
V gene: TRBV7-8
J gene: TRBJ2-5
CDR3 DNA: TGTGCCAGCAGCTTAGGTCAGGCAGGGACCCAGTACTTC
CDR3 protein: CASSLGQAGTQYF

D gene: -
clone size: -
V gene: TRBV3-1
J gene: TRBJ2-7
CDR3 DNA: TGTGCCAGCAGCCAAGTAATAACTAAACCTGTGGTGCAGTACTTC
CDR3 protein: CASSQVITKPVVQYF

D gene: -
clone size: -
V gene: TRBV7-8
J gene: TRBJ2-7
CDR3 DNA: TGTGCCAGCAGCCCGACGAGAGGACACCCCTACGAGCAGTACTTC
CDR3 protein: CASSPTRGHPYEQYF